The 28 T cell receptor beta chains below were found in one sample sequenced in a study of response to subunit inactivated influenza vaccine (dated by TCRdb to 2017 to 2018). The library relied on RT-PCR. TCRdb lists the instrument as Illumina HiSeq 2500. Through fastp at Q25 and MiXCR, TCRdb rebuilt clones from the public reads, retaining in-frame beta chains. Identical CDR3 proteins give one entry, which carries the most common genes and DNA. The sample has about 700,000 distinct CDR3 sequences on record, about 14% of them singletons. The ten largest clones add up to 5.5% to 8% of the sample. Sequencing used PBMCs from blood, obtained around two weeks before vaccination. These receptors all stem from a man aged 50 or older who received an inactivated influenza vaccine. Donor details come from another sample of the same person, matched by shared clones.

In this sample, this clonotype turned up a few times. The rearrangement links TRBV20-1 to TRBJ2-1, with TRBD1 matching 10 bases. V was clipped by 1 base and J by 6 bases; unmatched bases: 3. Germline V CDR1 and CDR2: DFQATT, SNEGSKA (reference sequence). The CDR3 covers 14 residues. The CDR3 reads CSARGGDRGNEQFF. The CDR3 DNA reads as TGCAGTGCTAGAGGCGGGGACAGGGGCAATGAGCAGTTCTTC.

This clonotype was observed many times. The gene calls are TRBV7-8 and TRBJ2-7; TRBD2 agrees at 8 bases. This CDR3 is 18 amino acids long. Germline V gene data show CDR1 as SGHVS and CDR2 as FQNEAQ. The ends lost 4 bases at V and 0 bases at J; junction bases unmatched: 14. The CDR3 reads CASSSQRVAGGNSYEQYF. The CDR3 DNA reads TGTGCCAGCAGCTCCCAAAGAGTCGCGGGGGGAAACTCCTACGAGCAGTACTTC.

This sequence joins TRBV28 and TRBJ2-1, with TRBD2 identical over 11 bases. The CDR3 contains 17 residues. The germline V gene encodes CDR1 MDHEN and CDR2 SYDVKM. The V and J ends lost 1 base and 3 bases, in that order; junction bases with no gene match: 5. The CDR3 region has the DNA TGTGCCAGCAGTTTATCTAGCGGGAGGCCCAACTACAATGAGCAGTTCTTC. This translates into CASSLSSGRPNYNEQFF. The variable domain in full, with the rest retrieved from reference TRBV28 and TRBJ2-1, is DVKVTQSSRYLVKRTGEKVFLECVQDMDHENMFWYRQDPGLGLRLIYFSYDVKMKEKGDIPEGYSVSREKKERFSLILESASTNQTSMYLCASSLSSGRPNYNEQFFGPGTRLTVL.

This clonotype has more than one count but fewer than ten. The genes are TRBV4-3 and TRBJ1-6, with 11 bases lining up with TRBD1. V gave up 5 bases and J gave up 7 bases; unmatched junction bases: 1. The CDR3 contains 14 residues. CDR1 and CDR2 from the germline V gene are LGHNA and YSLEER. The chain's CDR3 is CASSWDRGNSPLHF. CDR3 sequence (DNA): TGCGCCAGCAGCTGGGACAGGGGGAATTCACCCCTCCACTTT.

The chain joins TRBV20-1 to TRBJ2-2; 7 bases are a match to TRBD1. The CDR3 runs 16 residues. Germline CDR1 reads DFQATT; CDR2 reads SNEGSKA (reference sequence). V shed 0 bases and J 5 bases; nucleotides not matched to a gene: 9. CDR3 region: CSARDFRTGQTGELFF. CDR3 in DNA: TGCAGTGCTAGAGATTTCAGGACAGGACAAACCGGGGAGCTGTTTTTT.

Only a few counts were recorded for this clonotype. The CDR3 nucleotides read TGTGCCAGCAGCGTAGCGGGAGGGCCATCGGGTACGCAGTATTTT. Translated: CASSVAGGPSGTQYF. This rearrangement joins TRBV9 to TRBJ2-3; 8 nucleotides agree with TRBD2. Germline assignment: CDR1 SGDLS and CDR2 YYNGEE. The CDR3 has 15 residues. Trimming cost V 0 bases and J 8 bases; bases outside gene matches: 8.

This chain links TRBV20-1 with TRBJ2-2; 8 bases are shared with TRBD2. There are 16 residues in the CDR3. J gave up 6 bases and V 0 bases, and 9 bases lay outside the gene matches. CDR1 and CDR2 (germline): DFQATT, SNEGSKA (reference sequence). CDR3 residues: CSARDKGTRSSGELFF. DNA of the CDR3: TGCAGTGCTAGAGATAAGGGGACTAGATCTTCCGGGGAGCTGTTTTTT.

There are a few counts of this clonotype. V gene TRBV5-1 combines with J gene TRBJ2-3; D ambiguous. V lost 0 bases and J lost 2, with 7 bases in between. This CDR3 comprises 14 residues. CDR1 is SGHRS, CDR2 YFSETQ, per germline. CDR3 in amino acids: CASSLADLTDTQYF. Written as DNA, the CDR3 is TGCGCCAGCAGCTTGGCGGATCTCACAGATACGCAGTATTTT.

The V call is TRBV4-2, the J call TRBJ2-5, with a weak D call TRBD1 (5 bases). The CDR3 covers 15 residues. Germline V gene data show CDR1 as LGHNA and CDR2 as YNFKEQ. The V and J ends lost 3 bases and 3 bases respectively, with 14 bases between them. CDR3 sequence reads: CASSQQGLDKETQYF. In DNA form, the CDR3 reads TGTGCCAGCAGCCAGCAAGGGCTGGACAAAGAGACCCAGTACTTC.

At least ten counts were recorded for this clonotype. The chain carries TRBV10-3 and TRBJ1-2, with TRBD1 identical over 8 bases. The V gene's germline CDR1 is ENHRY and CDR2 SYGVKD. The CDR3 has 13 residues. J gave up 8 bases and V 6 bases, and 8 bases lay outside the gene matches. CDR3 sequence reads: CAIRPGQVEGYTF. The CDR3 DNA reads TGTGCCATCAGACCGGGACAGGTAGAAGGCTACACCTTC.

The chain is built from TRBV20-1 and TRBJ2-3; D unclear. This CDR3 is 14 amino acids long. Trimming removed 0 bases at V and 3 bases at J, with 10 bases between. Germline CDR1 reads DFQATT; CDR2 reads SNEGSKA (reference sequence). The CDR3 region is CSARETVGTDTQYF. CDR3 nucleotides: TGCAGTGCTAGAGAGACGGTTGGGACAGATACGCAGTATTTT.

The chain links TRBV10-3 to TRBJ2-3; 10 bases match TRBD2. The CDR3 has 13 residues. The germline gives CDR1 ENHRY, CDR2 SYGVKD. Trimming cost V 8 bases and J 3 bases; bases outside gene matches: 2. The CDR3 loop is CAIWTSGTDTQYF. DNA for the CDR3: TGTGCCATCTGGACTAGCGGAACAGATACGCAGTATTTT.

This clonotype was counted only a few times. CDR3 protein: CASSRGGSPNEKLFF. The CDR3 DNA reads as TGTGCCAGCAGCCGAGGGGGGAGTCCTAATGAAAAACTGTTTTTT. V gene TRBV7-9 combines with J gene TRBJ1-4; D perhaps matches TRBD1 (6 bases). CDR3 length: 15 amino acids. Per germline, CDR1 SEHNR and CDR2 FQNEAQ (reference sequence). Trimming took 5 bases from V and 3 from J, leaving 13 bases between them. Using reference TRBV7-9 and TRBJ1-4 for the parts outside the CDR3, the full variable domain is DTGVSQNPRHKITKRGQNVTFRCDPISEHNRLYWYRQTLGQGPEFLTYFQNEAQLEKSRLLSDRFSAERPKGSFSTLEIQRTEQGDSAMYLCASSRGGSPNEKLFFGSGTQLSVL.

This clonotype was counted a few times. V is TRBV9 and J is TRBJ2-1; 10 nucleotides match TRBD2. The CDR3 is made up of 15 amino acids. The J segment lost 12 bases and the V segment lost 2 bases, leaving 11 bases of the junction unmatched. Per the germline V gene, CDR1 is SGDLS and CDR2 is YYNGEE. DNA for the CDR3: TGTGCCAGCAGCGTTGAGACTAGCGGGTATTCAATGCAGTTCTTC. Protein product: CASSVETSGYSMQFF.

The chain has TRBV4-3 and TRBJ2-7; D gene ambiguous. The CDR3 spans 15 residues. The germline gives CDR1 LGHNA, CDR2 YSLEER. Trimming removed 4 bases at V and 0 bases at J, with 13 bases between. CDR3 bases: TGCGCCAGCAGCCGACCCTTTGGCCTCTCCTACGAGCAGTACTTC. This sequence encodes CASSRPFGLSYEQYF.

This clonotype was picked up many times. The chain combines TRBV5-1 with TRBJ2-5, with TRBD1 matching 7 bases. Trimming at V came to 2 bases and at J to 3 bases, leaving 4 bases not matched to a gene. The CDR3 covers 14 residues. Germline lookup yields CDR1 SGHRS and CDR2 YFSETQ. CDR3 nucleotide sequence: TGCGCCAGCAGCTTTGGGACAGCAAAAGAGACCCAGTACTTC. Translation: CASSFGTAKETQYF.

A remark on this clonotype: Germline is not matched at one junction end, which may reflect a read error. This sequence joins TRBV30 and TRBJ2-1, with 8 bases that match TRBD2. The germline V gene has CDR1 GTSNPN and CDR2 SVGIG (reference sequence). CDR3 length: 16 residues. The CDR3 bases are TGTGCCTGGGGTGTACTAGGAGCGGGAGAGGGTAATGAGCAGTTCTTC. This sequence encodes CAWGVLGAGEGNEQFF.

Only a few counts were recorded for this clonotype. CDR3 amino acids: CASSSHLPGGAKTQYF. In nucleotides, the CDR3 is TGTGCCAGCAGTTCCCACCTTCCAGGGGGCGCGAAGACCCAGTACTTC. The chain is built from TRBV28 and TRBJ2-5; 8 bases match TRBD1. The junction had 13 bases not matched to a gene; V was cut back by 4 bases and J by 6 bases. CDR1 and CDR2 (germline): MDHEN, SYDVKM. The CDR3 runs to 16 residues.

This clonotype was recorded a few times. The J gene is TRBJ2-1, the V gene TRBV3-1; D is ambiguous. Between the trimmed V and J ends, which lost 3 bases and 8 bases, there was a span of 14 bases. The CDR3 has 14 amino acids. Germline V lookup: CDR1 LGHDT, CDR2 YNNKEL (reference sequence). The CDR3: CASSHPYSSDEQFF. The CDR3 DNA is TGTGCCAGCAGCCATCCATATAGCAGCGATGAGCAGTTCTTC.

The chain has TRBV2 and TRBJ2-7, with a tentative D call TRBD1 (5 bases). The V end was cut by 3 bases, the J end by 0 bases, with 12 bases between. In germline, CDR1 is SNHLY, CDR2 FYNNEI. CDR3 length: 15 residues. This CDR3 is CASSDIGASSYEQYF. Written as DNA, the CDR3 is TGTGCCAGCAGTGATATAGGGGCCAGCTCCTACGAGCAGTACTTC.

This clonotype was seen many times. The V call is TRBV6-5, the J call TRBJ2-2, with 9 bases lining up with TRBD2. Germline CDR1 MNHEY, CDR2 SVGAGI. The V and J ends lost 2 bases and 7 bases, in that order; junction bases with no gene match: 8. The CDR3 has 16 amino acids. CDR3 sequence (DNA): TGTGCCAGCAGTTACGCCCCTAGCGGGGACGGCGGGGAGCTGTTTTTT. Encoded protein: CASSYAPSGDGGELFF.

This clonotype was counted a few times. The rearrangement uses TRBV5-1 and TRBJ1-1; TRBD1 matches 9 bases. Losses at the gene ends were 4 bases for V and 1 base for J; bases not matched to a gene: 8. Germline-derived CDR1 and CDR2 are SGHRS and YFSETQ. The CDR3 extends over 16 amino acids. The CDR3 DNA sequence: TGCGCCAGCAGCATCGGACAGGGGATTAGGAACACTGAAGCTTTCTTT. It translates to CASSIGQGIRNTEAFF.

This clonotype showed up just a few times. CDR3 residues: CASKGTGYTF. The CDR3 coding sequence is TGTGCCAGCAAGGGGACAGGCTACACCTTC. V gene TRBV25-1 combines with J gene TRBJ1-2; tentatively, D is TRBD1 (6 bases). V was pared by 7 bases and J by 8 bases, with 8 bases between. The CDR3 has 10 amino acids. CDR1 is MGHDK, CDR2 SYGVNS, per germline.

In this sample, this clonotype turned up many times. CDR3 in amino acids: CASRESSGNVGEQYF. CDR3 sequence (DNA): TGTGCCAGCAGAGAGTCTAGCGGGAATGTAGGCGAGCAGTACTTC. V gene TRBV7-2 combines with J gene TRBJ2-7; TRBD2 aligns across 9 bases. Germline V gives CDR1 SGHTA, CDR2 FQGNSA. V gave up 6 bases and J gave up 6 bases; unmatched junction bases: 12. The CDR3 consists of 15 residues.

This clonotype was observed a handful of times. The rearrangement links TRBV5-1 to TRBJ1-1; 11 nucleotides line up with TRBD1. CDR3 length: 16 amino acids. Germline CDR1 SGHRS, CDR2 YFSETQ. After removal of 2 bases from V and 4 bases from J, the junction contained 7 bases not matched to a gene. CDR3 bases: TGCGCCAGCAGCTTCGGACAGGGGGCGCGGGGCACTGAAGCTTTCTTT. This encodes CASSFGQGARGTEAFF.

This clonotype was detected ten times or more. This chain uses TRBV27 with TRBJ2-5; D is perhaps TRBD2 (6 bases). Germline loops: CDR1 MNHEY, CDR2 SMNVEV (reference sequence). Trimming pared 2 bases from V and 5 bases from J, leaving 18 bases between. CDR3 length: 16 residues. CDR3 in amino acids: CASSLGRQTRGETQYF. CDR3 in DNA: TGTGCCAGCAGTTTAGGGCGACAGACCCGGGGGGAGACCCAGTACTTC.

V is TRBV28 and J is TRBJ2-7; D uncertain. The CDR3 has 13 amino acids. Trimming stripped 2 bases from V and 6 bases from J, with 11 bases between. The germline gives CDR1 MDHEN, CDR2 SYDVKM. CDR3 nucleotides: TGTGCCAGCAGTTTAGTCCCCGGTTCCGAGCAGTACTTC. Encoded protein: CASSLVPGSEQYF.

This clonotype was picked up a small number of times. The V gene is TRBV5-5, the J gene TRBJ2-7, with D uncertain. The V and J ends lost 0 bases and 1 base respectively, with 11 bases between them. The CDR3 totals 15 residues. From germline, CDR1 is SGHKS and CDR2 YYEKEE (reference sequence). CDR3 sequence reads: CASSLADLASYEQYF. Written as DNA, the CDR3 is TGTGCCAGCAGCTTGGCCGACTTGGCTTCCTACGAGCAGTACTTC.